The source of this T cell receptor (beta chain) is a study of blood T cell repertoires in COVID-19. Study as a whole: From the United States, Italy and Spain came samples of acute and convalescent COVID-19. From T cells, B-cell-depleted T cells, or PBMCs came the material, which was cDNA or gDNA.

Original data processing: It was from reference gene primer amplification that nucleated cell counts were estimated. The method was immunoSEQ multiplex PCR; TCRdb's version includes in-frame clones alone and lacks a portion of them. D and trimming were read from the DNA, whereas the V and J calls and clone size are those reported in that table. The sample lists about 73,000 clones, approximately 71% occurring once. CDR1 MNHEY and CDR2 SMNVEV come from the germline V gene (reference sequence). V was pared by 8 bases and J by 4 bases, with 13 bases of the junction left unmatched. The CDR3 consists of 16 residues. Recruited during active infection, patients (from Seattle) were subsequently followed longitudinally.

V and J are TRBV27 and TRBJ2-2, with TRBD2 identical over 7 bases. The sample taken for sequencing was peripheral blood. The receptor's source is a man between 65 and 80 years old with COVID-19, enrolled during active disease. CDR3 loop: CASGSVAGDATGELFF. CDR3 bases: TGTGCCAGCGGCTCAGTAGCGGGCGATGCCACCGGGGAGCTGTTTTTT.